The TCR beta chain under discussion was sequenced for a study of Tregs in tolerant kidney transplant recipients. Points from the study as a whole: Validation in larger populations is needed because few patients were studied. Tolerant patients' donor-specific Tregs expanded beyond overall Tregs, suggesting antigen-driven growth. No direct test of biological reproducibility was done here. The most relevant donor-specific Treg TCRbeta repertoire apparently came from expansion with activated donor B cells.

Trimming removed 3 bases at V and 7 bases at J, with 20 bases between. CDR1 and CDR2 from the germline V gene are SGHRS and YFSETQ. This CDR3 comprises 16 residues. Repertoires were generated with immunoSEQ multiplex PCR, while TCRdb's copy carries only in-frame clones and drops some. The sample lists tens of thousands of clones; roughly 93% were seen once. Worth noting for this clone: Its cognate antigen is unknown.

This sample comprised CD4+ T cells from blood, obtained before the transplant. This clonotype was obtained from a human donor who received a combined kidney and bone marrow transplant. The chain uses TRBV5-1 and TRBJ2-1; D might be TRBD2 (6 bases). CDR3 in DNA: TGCGCCAGCAGCTGGAGGGTGGGCAGACAATCGAATGAGCAGTTCTTC. This encodes CASSWRVGRQSNEQFF.